The 2 T cell receptor beta chains reported below all come from one sample, sequenced in a study of identical twins. One entry per CDR3 protein results from TCRdb running MiXCR on the 5' RACE reads. Among some 690,000 distinct CDR3 sequences, 21% were seen once, and the ten largest hold approximately 4.5%. The same data also contributed to another study, on T cells expressing NK-cell markers.

The sequenced material came from PBMCs. The receptors come from a woman aged 18-30 years in good health.

The chain recombines TRBV20-1 with TRBJ2-2; D possibly matches TRBD1 or TRBD2 (6 bases each). Germline assignment: CDR1 DFQATT and CDR2 SNEGSKA (reference sequence). The CDR3 totals 12 residues. CDR3 loop: CSQRGGPGELFF. DNA for the CDR3: TGCAGCCAGAGAGGGGGGCCCGGGGAGCTGTTTTTT.

The chain is built from TRBV6-5 and TRBJ2-6, with 11 bases fitting TRBD1. The CDR3 has 18 residues. Looked up from germline, CDR1 is MNHEY and CDR2 is SVGAGI. Unmatched junction bases numbered 5, after V lost 2 bases and J lost 2 bases. CDR3 nucleotides: TGTGCCAGCAGTTACCCGGGACAGGGGGATACTGGGGCCAACGTCCTGACTTTC. This gives the protein CASSYPGQGDTGANVLTF.